The 21 T cell receptor beta chains below were found in one sample sequenced in a study of neurological immune-mediated disorders. TCRdb reanalysed the 5' RACE reads using MiXCR and keeps one entry per CDR3 protein. The sample includes about 24,000 distinct CDR3 sequences, about 6.3% of them seen just once. Specimen: PBMCs. Source of these receptors: a woman between 40 and 55 years old in good health.

Ten or more counts support this clonotype. The rearrangement uses TRBV20-1 and TRBJ2-7; TRBD1 matches 8 bases. J lost 7 bases, V lost 0 bases, and 5 bases had no gene match. Looked up from germline, CDR1 is DFQATT and CDR2 is SNEGSKA (reference sequence). This CDR3 spans 13 amino acids. CDR3 nucleotide sequence: TGCAGTGCTAGAGACCAGGGGGCGAGGGAGCAGTACTTC. It is translated as CSARDQGAREQYF.

This clonotype showed up many times. This chain connects TRBV20-1 to TRBJ2-2; possible D gene TRBD1, 5 bases. The CDR3 runs to 18 residues. CDR1 is DFQATT and CDR2 is SNEGSKA in the germline V gene (reference sequence). Trimming took 6 bases from V and 9 from J, leaving 32 bases between them. CDR3 protein: CSALDSFSQGKGIRELFF. CDR3 sequence (DNA): TGCAGTGCCTTAGACTCTTTCTCTCAGGGTAAAGGCATCCGGGAGCTGTTTTTT.

This clonotype was counted at least ten times. The J gene is TRBJ2-7, the V gene TRBV5-1; no clear D gene. This CDR3 has 15 amino acids. The V and J ends lost 0 bases and 5 bases respectively, with 15 bases between them. Looked up from germline, CDR1 is SGHRS and CDR2 is YFSETQ. This CDR3 reads CASSLEPVWSDEQYF. The CDR3 nucleotides are TGCGCCAGCAGCTTGGAGCCGGTGTGGAGTGACGAGCAGTACTTC.

There are many counts of this clonotype. CDR3 region: CSARDPGGSYNSPLHF. The CDR3 region has the DNA TGCAGTGCTAGAGATCCAGGGGGCTCCTATAATTCACCCCTCCACTTT. The V call is TRBV20-1, the J call TRBJ1-6; TRBD1 matches 7 bases. The CDR3 is made up of 16 amino acids. Germline CDR1 reads DFQATT; CDR2 reads SNEGSKA (reference sequence). Trimming took 0 bases from V and 0 from J; bases not matched to a gene: 2.

This clonotype was seen ten or more times. The gene calls are TRBV20-1 and TRBJ1-5; TRBD1 is a possible D gene (6 bases). V was trimmed by 1 base and J by 7 bases, leaving 14 bases between them. In germline, CDR1 is DFQATT, CDR2 SNEGSKA (reference sequence). The CDR3 runs to 14 residues. The CDR3 here is CSARAGGVGQPQHF. The CDR3 coding sequence is TGCAGTGCTAGAGCCGGGGGCGTAGGACAGCCCCAGCATTTT.

This clonotype ranks as medium-sized (0.01 to 0.1%). The chain uses TRBV5-4 and TRBJ2-6, with D maybe TRBD2 (5 bases). CDR1 is SGHNT, CDR2 YYREEE, per germline (reference sequence). Trimming took 4 bases from V and 4 from J, leaving 12 bases between them. The CDR3 runs 15 residues. CDR3 DNA sequence: TGTGCCAGCAGCCAAGCTGGGAGCGGGGCCAACGTCCTGACTTTC. It specifies CASSQAGSGANVLTF.

This clonotype has at least ten counts. The chain is built from TRBV20-1 and TRBJ2-1; the D is unclear. Looked up from germline, CDR1 is DFQATT and CDR2 is SNEGSKA (reference sequence). CDR3 length: 16 residues. Trimming took off 0 bases at V and 5 bases at J, with 17 bases between the two ends. As DNA, the CDR3 is TGCAGTGCTAGAGATCCACGGGCCCCCGGTAACAATGAGCAGTTCTTC. This codes for CSARDPRAPGNNEQFF.

At least ten counts were recorded for this clonotype. This chain connects TRBV28 to TRBJ2-2; 7 bases agree with TRBD1. The germline CDR1 and CDR2 sequences are MDHEN and SYDVKM. The CDR3 totals 15 residues. Trimming removed 5 bases from V and 5 bases from J; junction bases left unmatched: 8. The CDR3 reads CASSPPGQRTGELFF. CDR3 DNA sequence: TGTGCCAGCAGTCCCCCGGGACAGCGAACCGGGGAGCTGTTTTTT.

At least ten counts were recorded for this clonotype. The chain has TRBV14 and TRBJ2-5, with D perhaps matching TRBD1 or TRBD2 (5 bases each). CDR3 size: 14 residues. V lost 6 bases and J lost 2, with 13 bases in between. CDR1 and CDR2 from the germline V gene are SGHDN and FVKESK. CDR3 DNA sequence: TGTGCCAGCAGTGTATGGGGGTGGCAAGAGACCCAGTACTTC. Its protein is CASSVWGWQETQYF.

In its sample, this clonotype was seen many times. CDR3 sequence reads: CSAGGSGTSSYNEQFF. The CDR3 nucleotides are TGCAGTGCAGGGGGGAGCGGGACAAGCTCCTACAATGAGCAGTTCTTC. The chain joins TRBV20-1 to TRBJ2-1; TRBD2 might be the D (7 bases). V gave up 6 bases and J gave up 0 bases, with 18 bases separating them. The CDR3 runs 16 residues. Germline V CDR1 and CDR2: DFQATT, SNEGSKA (reference sequence).

This clonotype has a count of ten or more. CDR3 loop: CSATTTSGFTDTQYF. The CDR3 DNA reads TGCAGTGCGACGACGACTAGCGGTTTCACAGATACGCAGTATTTT. The chain couples TRBV20-1 to TRBJ2-3; 9 bases agree with TRBD2. CDR1 and CDR2 (germline): DFQATT, SNEGSKA (reference sequence). Losses at the gene ends were 6 bases for V and 2 bases for J; bases not matched to a gene: 9. This CDR3 has 15 amino acids.

This clonotype was observed many times. This rearrangement joins TRBV20-1 to TRBJ2-7; 10 nucleotides line up with TRBD2. The CDR3 length is 14 residues. Trimming at V came to 3 bases and at J to 5 bases, leaving 7 bases not matched to a gene. The germline gives CDR1 DFQATT, CDR2 SNEGSKA (reference sequence). The CDR3 region is CSASSASGSHEQYF. DNA for the CDR3: TGCAGTGCTAGCTCGGCTAGCGGGAGCCACGAGCAGTACTTC.

Turning to this clonotype: A clone one base away is much larger, so this may be a read error. This chain uses TRBV3-1 with TRBJ1-3; D may be TRBD1 (5 bases). The V and J ends lost 4 bases and 3 bases respectively, with 16 bases between them. Looked up from germline, CDR1 is LGHDT and CDR2 is YNNKEL (reference sequence). The CDR3 length is 16 residues. DNA for the CDR3: TGTGCCAGCAGCCCTGTCTCGGGGGAGTATGGAAACACCATATATTTT. Translated, it gives CASSPVSGEYGNTIYF.

This clonotype was picked up many times. The CDR3 here is CASSHGTSKDTQYF. As DNA, the CDR3 is TGCGCCAGCAGCCACGGGACCAGCAAGGATACGCAGTATTTT. The chain uses TRBV5-1 and TRBJ2-3; D could derive from TRBD1 or TRBD2 (5 bases each). Germline-derived CDR1 and CDR2 are SGHRS and YFSETQ. V lost 4 bases, J lost 6 bases, and 15 bases lay in between. The CDR3 runs 14 residues.

This clonotype was observed many times. The gene calls are TRBV4-1 and TRBJ1-2; unclear D gene. The ends were cut back, 0 bases at V and 3 bases at J, with 5 bases in the middle. The length of the CDR3 is 13 residues. CDR1 and CDR2 (germline): MGHRA, YSYEKL. The CDR3 bases are TGCGCCAGCAGCCAAGATCGTTACTATGGCTACACCTTC. Translation gives CASSQDRYYGYTF.

This clonotype has ten or more counts. The chain combines TRBV20-1 with TRBJ2-1; D remains unclear. CDR1 and CDR2 from the germline V gene are DFQATT and SNEGSKA (reference sequence). The V end was cut by 6 bases, the J end by 9 bases, with 12 bases between. This CDR3 has 11 amino acids. Here the CDR3 DNA reads TGCAGTGCCCATCTCTTCGGTGAGCAGTTCTTC. It translates to CSAHLFGEQFF.

To note about this clonotype: It may be a read error: a sequence one base away is much more abundant. The V call is TRBV20-1, the J call TRBJ2-3, with TRBD2 matching over 9 bases. The CDR3 contains 15 residues. Germline-derived CDR1 and CDR2 are DFQATT and SNEGSKA (reference sequence). The CDR3 here is CSANLAGTSTYTQYF. CDR3 nucleotides: TGCAGTGCTAATTTAGCGGGGACTAGCACATATACGCAGTATTTT.

This clonotype is categorized as medium-sized. The rearrangement links TRBV3-1 to TRBJ2-5; D ambiguous. The germline CDR1 and CDR2 sequences are LGHDT and YNNKEL (reference sequence). The V end lost 3 bases, the J end lost 5 bases, and 16 bases lay between the germline ends. CDR3 length: 15 residues. CDR3 coding DNA: TGTGCCAGCAGCCATCGCGGACCTGGGCAGGAGACCCAGTACTTC. Protein sequence: CASSHRGPGQETQYF.

This clonotype was found many times. CDR3 protein: CASRRDWTNTEAFF. The CDR3 nucleotides read TGCGCCAGCAGACGCGACTGGACAAACACTGAAGCTTTCTTT. The chain has TRBV5-1 and TRBJ1-1; maybe TRBD1 (5 bases). The CDR3 has 14 residues. Trimming took 5 bases from V and 2 from J, leaving 13 bases between them. Germline-derived CDR1 and CDR2 are SGHRS and YFSETQ.

This clonotype was detected many times. This rearrangement joins TRBV7-9 to TRBJ2-5; no reliable D call. This CDR3 is 14 amino acids long. Looked up from germline, CDR1 is SEHNR and CDR2 is FQNEAQ (reference sequence). V was cut by 4 bases and J by 0 bases, with 9 bases left in between. The CDR3 coding sequence is TGTGCCAGCAGCTCCTGGCGAGACCAAGAGACCCAGTACTTC. It encodes CASSSWRDQETQYF.

This clonotype was found many times. The chain joins TRBV12-3 or TRBV12-4 to TRBJ2-5, with 7 bases aligning to TRBD2. V shed 1 base, J shed 5 bases, and the junction held 1 base outside the gene matches. This CDR3 spans 13 amino acids. As DNA, the CDR3 is TGTGCCAGCAGTTTAGTACTAGCGGAGACCCAGTACTTC. Protein sequence: CASSLVLAETQYF.